These 28 T cell receptor beta chains were all obtained from the same sample, sequenced in a study of early T cells in non-severe SARS-CoV-2 infection. A single record per CDR3 protein comes from TCRdb applying MiXCR to the 5' RACE reads. Altogether about 77,000 distinct CDR3 sequences are present, around 5% being singletons, with the ten largest covering about 7%. The starting material was whole blood, obtained at baseline. These receptors all come from an adult who was a healthcare worker with PCR-confirmed SARS-CoV-2 infection or an uninfected control (not recorded which).

This clonotype was observed at least ten times. The chain combines TRBV12-3 or TRBV12-4 with TRBJ2-5, with 12 bases that match TRBD2. This CDR3 has 15 residues. With 3 bases clipped from V and 5 bases from J, the junction kept 4 bases outside the gene matches. CDR3 in amino acids: CASSFGLAGTETQYF. The CDR3 coding sequence is TGTGCCAGCAGTTTTGGACTAGCGGGAACGGAGACCCAGTACTTC.

This clonotype was seen a handful of times. This rearrangement joins TRBV25-1 to TRBJ2-7, with D perhaps given as TRBD1 or TRBD2 (5 bases each). CDR1 MGHDK and CDR2 SYGVNS come from the germline V gene. This CDR3 has 12 amino acids. The V gene lost 8 bases and the J gene lost 2 bases, with 10 bases spanning the gap. CDR3 protein: CASAQGAYEQYF. The CDR3 DNA sequence: TGTGCCAGCGCCCAGGGAGCCTACGAGCAGTACTTC.

This clonotype was counted ten times or more. The chain couples TRBV29-1 to TRBJ1-3; D uncertain. The V end was cut by 4 bases, the J end by 0 bases, with 7 bases between. CDR1 and CDR2 from the germline V gene are SQVTM and ANQGSEA. CDR3 length: 13 amino acids. The CDR3: CSVGWGSGNTIYF. The CDR3 coding sequence is TGCAGCGTTGGGTGGGGCTCTGGAAACACCATATATTTT.

There are many counts of this clonotype. This chain connects TRBV20-1 to TRBJ2-7; D unresolved. Trimming removed 6 bases from V and 0 bases from J, with 9 bases in between. CDR3 length: 12 amino acids. Germline-derived CDR1 and CDR2 are DFQATT and SNEGSKA (reference sequence). CDR3 region: CSAGRSSYEQYF. The CDR3 DNA reads as TGCAGTGCCGGACGGTCCTCCTACGAGCAGTACTTC.

This clonotype has at least ten counts. J is TRBJ2-7 and V is TRBV29-1; D is possibly TRBD1 (5 bases). CDR1 is SQVTM, CDR2 ANQGSEA, per germline. The CDR3 is 13 residues long. The germline V and J ends were trimmed by 6 bases and 1 base, with 13 bases remaining between them. CDR3 sequence reads: CSVARQSSYEQYF. The CDR3 region has the DNA TGCAGCGTAGCTAGACAGAGTTCCTACGAGCAGTACTTC.

This clonotype has at least ten counts. The chain is built from TRBV7-9 and TRBJ2-3; 11 nucleotides line up with TRBD2. Trimming removed 5 bases from V and 3 bases from J; junction bases left unmatched: 13. Per the germline V gene, CDR1 is SEHNR and CDR2 is FQNEAQ (reference sequence). This CDR3 has 18 amino acids. CDR3 amino acids: CASSPRTSGPHGTDTQYF. As DNA, the CDR3 is TGTGCCAGCAGCCCACGGACTAGCGGGCCCCATGGAACAGATACGCAGTATTTT.

This clonotype has at least ten counts. This chain's CDR3 is CASSLAGEGRSPLHF. The CDR3 DNA reads as TGTGCCAGCAGCTTAGCTGGGGAAGGGCGTTCACCCCTCCACTTT. V is TRBV7-2 and J is TRBJ1-6; D unresolved. V shed 0 bases and J shed 9 bases, with 12 bases lying between them. The CDR3 extends over 15 amino acids. The germline V gene has CDR1 SGHTA and CDR2 FQGNSA.

The chain combines TRBV5-4 with TRBJ2-1; possible D gene TRBD2, 6 bases. This CDR3 spans 16 amino acids. V lost 0 bases to trimming and J lost 4 bases, with 14 bases between them. Germline-derived CDR1 and CDR2 are SGHNT and YYREEE (reference sequence). This CDR3 reads CASSLAGGREYNEQFF. The CDR3 nucleotides read TGTGCCAGCAGCTTGGCCGGGGGAAGAGAATACAATGAGCAGTTCTTC.

This clonotype was seen repeatedly, ten times or more. J is TRBJ1-1 and V is TRBV27; unclear D gene. Germline values: CDR1 MNHEY, CDR2 SMNVEV (reference sequence). The CDR3 consists of 13 residues. The ends were cut back, 5 bases at V and 3 bases at J, with 10 bases in the middle. As DNA, the CDR3 is TGTGCCAGCAGTCCCGTTTTCGACACTGAAGCTTTCTTT. It is translated as CASSPVFDTEAFF.

This clonotype occurred once. The chain uses TRBV30 and TRBJ1-2; tentatively, D is TRBD1 (6 bases). The germline V and J ends were trimmed by 0 bases and 3 bases, with 17 bases remaining between them. Germline assignment: CDR1 GTSNPN and CDR2 SVGIG (reference sequence). CDR3 size: 16 residues. The CDR3 coding sequence is TGTGCCTGGAGTGTACTCCGTCAGGGGAAGGACTATGGCTACACCTTC. As protein: CAWSVLRQGKDYGYTF.

This clonotype was recorded at least ten times. The V and J genes are TRBV7-6 and TRBJ2-1; D remains unclear. In germline, CDR1 is SGHVS, CDR2 FNYEAQ. This CDR3 region has 12 residues. Trimming took 3 bases from V and 7 from J, leaving 7 bases between them. Here the CDR3 DNA reads TGTGCCAGCAGCTTTTCGCTGAATGAGCAGTTCTTC. Translating gives CASSFSLNEQFF.

This clonotype appeared many times. The chain joins TRBV20-1 to TRBJ2-7, with 12 bases fitting TRBD2. The CDR3 runs 14 residues. Germline V lookup: CDR1 DFQATT, CDR2 SNEGSKA (reference sequence). CDR3 nucleotide sequence: TGCAGCTCCGCGTCGACTAGCGGGGGCTACGAGCAGTACTTC. This gives the protein CSSASTSGGYEQYF.

This clonotype appeared many times. The CDR3, as DNA: TGCGCCAGCAGCTTGGTGAGGGAGACAGGGCGTCTGAGCACAGATACGCAGTATTTT. It specifies CASSLVRETGRLSTDTQYF. The chain recombines TRBV5-1 with TRBJ2-3; 7 bases are a match to TRBD1. The CDR3 has 19 amino acids. V lost 0 bases to trimming and J lost 0 bases; unmatched junction nucleotides: 13. CDR1 SGHRS and CDR2 YFSETQ come from the germline V gene.

V gene TRBV19 combines with J gene TRBJ2-1, with 7 bases lining up with TRBD2. The germline V gene has CDR1 LNHDA and CDR2 SQIVND (reference sequence). This CDR3 contains 15 residues. The ends lost 6 bases at V and 2 bases at J; junction bases unmatched: 7. CDR3 region: CASRPRGGPYNEQFF. The CDR3 nucleotides are TGTGCCAGTAGACCACGGGGAGGGCCCTACAATGAGCAGTTCTTC.

The chain uses TRBV9 and TRBJ2-3; D call uncertain. Germline assignment: CDR1 SGDLS and CDR2 YYNGEE. CDR3 size: 17 residues. V was shortened by 1 base and J by 2 bases, with 17 bases between the two germline ends. CDR3 coding DNA: TGTGCCAGCAGCGTAACTCCGGCGTCCCGGTCCACAGATACGCAGTATTTT. Residues: CASSVTPASRSTDTQYF.

This clonotype came up many times. V usage is TRBV6-5 and J usage is TRBJ2-5; D remains unclear. Germline V lookup: CDR1 MNHEY, CDR2 SVGAGI. V shed 8 bases and J shed 2 bases, with 6 bases lying between them. This CDR3 has 11 amino acids. The CDR3 coding sequence is TGTGCCAGCTCACAACAAGAGACCCAGTACTTC. It is translated as CASSQQETQYF.

This clonotype appeared a few times. V gene TRBV14 combines with J gene TRBJ2-1; D is possibly TRBD1 (5 bases). V was cut by 1 base and J by 4 bases, with 17 bases left in between. CDR3 length: 17 amino acids. Germline V gene data show CDR1 as SGHDN and CDR2 as FVKESK. The CDR3 nucleotides are TGTGCCAGCAGCCAAGGGGGCTACAGGACGGAGTACAATGAGCAGTTCTTC. Its translation: CASSQGGYRTEYNEQFF.

This clonotype has a count of ten or more. This chain links TRBV13 with TRBJ2-5, with a possible D match to TRBD2 (6 bases). CDR1 is PRHDT, CDR2 FYEKMQ, per germline (reference sequence). The CDR3 sequence is 13 residues long. V lost 5 bases and J lost 5, with 12 bases in between. CDR3 protein: CASSPAGGETQYF. CDR3 coding DNA: TGTGCCAGCAGCCCGGCCGGGGGTGAGACCCAGTACTTC. Complete variable domain (other parts from reference TRBV13 and TRBJ2-5): AAGVIQSPRHLIKEKRETATLKCYPIPRHDTVYWYQQGPGQDPQFLISFYEKMQSDKGSIPDRFSAQQFSDYHSELNMSSLELGDSALYFCASSPAGGETQYFGPGTRLLVL.

This clonotype was seen a few times. The genes are TRBV12-3 or TRBV12-4 and TRBJ2-1; no reliable D call. V was pared by 6 bases and J by 9 bases, with 18 bases between. The CDR3 has 14 amino acids. The CDR3 region is CASRNTPGVGEQFF. CDR3 coding DNA: TGTGCCAGCAGAAACACCCCAGGTGTGGGTGAGCAGTTCTTC.

The gene calls are TRBV20-1 and TRBJ2-3; TRBD2 matches 7 bases. The V and J ends lost 3 bases and 2 bases, in that order; junction bases with no gene match: 8. Germline V gives CDR1 DFQATT, CDR2 SNEGSKA (reference sequence). CDR3 length equals 15 residues. CDR3 coding DNA: TGCAGTGCTAGTGGGAGGGAGGCCTTCACAGATACGCAGTATTTT. The encoded protein is CSASGREAFTDTQYF.

In this sample, this clonotype turned up many times. The genes are TRBV7-9 and TRBJ2-3; no definite D call. In germline, CDR1 is SEHNR, CDR2 FQNEAQ (reference sequence). The CDR3 totals 13 residues. V was pared by 0 bases and J by 11 bases, with 12 bases between. CDR3 sequence: CASSLADAGKQYF. CDR3 sequence (DNA): TGTGCCAGCAGCTTAGCAGATGCAGGAAAGCAGTATTTT.

This clonotype was counted ten times or more. The gene calls are TRBV12-3 or TRBV12-4 and TRBJ2-1, with 10 bases fitting TRBD1. The CDR3 extends over 16 amino acids. The ends lost 4 bases at V and 2 bases at J; junction bases unmatched: 5. The CDR3 coding sequence is TGTGCCAGCAGTTCCTCCGGGACAGGGGCCTACAATGAGCAGTTCTTC. Residues: CASSSSGTGAYNEQFF.

This clonotype was seen ten or more times. The gene calls are TRBV20-1 and TRBJ1-6; D is perhaps TRBD1 (5 bases). This CDR3 has 15 amino acids. CDR1 DFQATT and CDR2 SNEGSKA come from the germline V gene (reference sequence). V was shortened by 3 bases and J by 8 bases, with 17 bases between the two germline ends. CDR3: CSASVAGLLDSPLHF. CDR3 bases: TGCAGTGCTAGCGTGGCAGGGCTGTTGGATTCACCCCTCCACTTT.

The rearrangement links TRBV5-4 to TRBJ2-7; 8 bases fit TRBD1. V gave up 2 bases and J gave up 2 bases; unmatched junction bases: 9. The CDR3 has 16 amino acids. CDR1 SGHNT and CDR2 YYREEE come from the germline V gene (reference sequence). The CDR3 sequence: CASSFSRGLGAYEQYF. The CDR3 DNA sequence: TGTGCCAGCAGCTTCTCCAGGGGGCTTGGGGCCTACGAGCAGTACTTC. The variable domain in full, completed from reference TRBV5-4 and TRBJ2-7, reads ETGVTQSPTHLIKTRGQQVTLRCSSQSGHNTVSWYQQALGQGPQFIFQYYREEENGRGNFPPRFSGLQFPNYSSELNVNALELDDSALYLCASSFSRGLGAYEQYFGPGTRLTVT.

This sequence joins TRBV20-1 and TRBJ1-1; D perhaps matches TRBD1 (6 bases). The CDR3 contains 15 residues. The V end was cut by 0 bases, the J end by 3 bases, with 14 bases between. CDR1 DFQATT and CDR2 SNEGSKA come from the germline V gene (reference sequence). For the CDR3, the DNA is TGCAGTGCTAGAGATATCAGGACAGCAGACACTGAAGCTTTCTTT. Its protein product is CSARDIRTADTEAFF.

In the case of this clonotype: This may stem from a read error, because a much larger clone lies one nucleotide away. The chain combines TRBV14 with TRBJ1-1; D is possibly TRBD1 (5 bases). The CDR3 sequence is 14 residues long. The V gene's germline CDR1 is SGHDN and CDR2 FVKESK. Trimming stripped 4 bases from V and 0 bases from J, with 9 bases between. The CDR3 loop is CASSPAGMNTEAFF. As DNA, the CDR3 is TGTGCCAGCAGCCCCGCAGGGATGAACACTGAAGCTTTCTTT.

CDR3 loop: CASSFGQGEWNEKLFF. The CDR3 nucleotides read TGTGCCAGCAGCTTCGGACAGGGGGAATGGAATGAAAAACTGTTTTTT. The genes are TRBV7-9 and TRBJ1-4; 10 nucleotides agree with TRBD1. The V gene end was trimmed by 3 bases and the J gene end by 5 bases; junction bases not matched to a gene: 6. CDR1 is SEHNR, CDR2 FQNEAQ, per germline (reference sequence). The CDR3 loop spans 16 amino acids.

The chain uses TRBV20-1 and TRBJ1-1; D gene unclear. The CDR3 has 15 amino acids. From germline, CDR1 is DFQATT and CDR2 SNEGSKA (reference sequence). Trimming removed 1 base from V and 0 bases from J, with 12 bases in between. For the CDR3, the DNA is TGCAGTGCTAGAGTCGGCCGGGCAGTGAACACTGAAGCTTTCTTT. Translating it yields CSARVGRAVNTEAFF.